Shown below are 29 T cell receptor beta chains from a single sample sequenced in a study of cytomegalovirus exposure and HLA in healthy donors. The PCR was carried out with 60 Vbeta primers and 13 Jbeta primers. Repertoires were generated with immunoSEQ multiplex PCR, while TCRdb's copy carries only in-frame clones and drops some. Found here are about 150,000 clones, about 60% of them singletons; the top ten hold roughly 6.8%. The sample consisted of PBMCs. The receptors derive from a woman aged 55-69 years in good health and CMV-seropositive.

The gene calls are TRBV7-3 and TRBJ2-1; weak D call: TRBD2 (6 bases). In germline, CDR1 is SGHTA, CDR2 FQGTGA. The CDR3 runs to 14 residues. Between the trimmed V and J ends, which lost 2 bases and 5 bases, there was a span of 10 bases. The CDR3 DNA is TGTGCCAGCAGCTTAGGGGGGAGGAACAATGAGCAGTTCTTC. Residues: CASSLGGRNNEQFF. Combining the CDR3 with reference TRBV7-3 and TRBJ2-1 gives the whole variable domain GAGVSQTPSNKVTEKGKYVELRCDPISGHTALYWYRQSLGQGPEFLIYFQGTGAADDSGLPNDRFFAVRPEGSVSTLKIQRTERGDSAVYLCASSLGGRNNEQFFGPGTRLTVL.

The chain employs TRBV19 and TRBJ1-5, with TRBD1 matching over 8 bases. V dropped 6 bases and J dropped 4; count of bases not matched to a gene: 11. Germline V gives CDR1 LNHDA, CDR2 SQIVND (reference sequence). There are 16 residues in the CDR3. This CDR3 reads CASREDREGRNQPQHF. DNA of the CDR3: TGTGCCAGTAGGGAGGACAGGGAGGGTCGGAATCAGCCCCAGCATTTT.

The chain employs TRBV7-8 and TRBJ2-7, with 13 bases aligning to TRBD2. CDR1 and CDR2 from the germline V gene are SGHVS and FQNEAQ. This CDR3 comprises 16 residues. Trimming cost V 5 bases and J 4 bases; bases outside gene matches: 8. CDR3 sequence reads: CASSPQGLAGTYEQYF. The CDR3 DNA is TGTGCCAGCAGCCCCCAGGGACTAGCGGGGACTTACGAGCAGTACTTC.

J is TRBJ2-5 and V is TRBV5-6, with 7 nucleotides matching TRBD2. The CDR3 spans 16 residues. Germline CDR1 is SGHDT and CDR2 is YYEEEE. V was pared by 4 bases and J by 0 bases, with 9 bases of the junction left unmatched. The CDR3 loop reads CASSPVTRGYQETQYF. CDR3 DNA: TGTGCCAGCAGCCCAGTGACGCGGGGGTACCAAGAGACCCAGTACTTC.

The chain links TRBV4-1 to TRBJ2-2; TRBD2 aligns across 10 bases. CDR3 length equals 16 residues. The germline gives CDR1 MGHRA, CDR2 YSYEKL. The V gene end was trimmed by 3 bases and the J gene end by 4 bases; junction bases not matched to a gene: 5. The CDR3 loop is CASSHRTSGGTGELFF. The CDR3 DNA is TGCGCCAGCAGCCACCGGACTAGCGGTGGCACCGGGGAGCTGTTTTTT.

In its sample, this clone was seen a few times. The chain combines TRBV4-1 with TRBJ1-2, with a possible D match to TRBD1 (5 bases). Trimming cost V 0 bases and J 0 bases, with 11 bases left between them. This CDR3 has 16 amino acids. Germline V gene lookup returns CDR1 MGHRA and CDR2 YSYEKL. In DNA form, the CDR3 reads TGCGCCAGCAGCCAAGAGGACGGAGGGGCTAACTATGGCTACACCTTC. Its protein product is CASSQEDGGANYGYTF.

The sample holds a few counts of this clone. The rearrangement joins TRBV7-8 to TRBJ1-5; D is perhaps TRBD1 (6 bases). The V gene lost 1 base and the J gene lost 10 bases, with 20 bases spanning the gap. CDR1 and CDR2 (germline): SGHVS, FQNEAQ. There are 16 residues in the CDR3. For the CDR3, the DNA is TGTGCCAGCAGCTTAGGATTGGGCAGGGGCTATCGACCCCAGCATTTT. This sequence encodes CASSLGLGRGYRPQHF.

The chain couples TRBV7-3 to TRBJ2-5, with unresolved D. Trimming took 2 bases from V and 2 from J, leaving 6 bases between them. Per the germline V gene, CDR1 is SGHTA and CDR2 is FQGTGA. The CDR3 is 13 residues long. This CDR3 is CASSLSFQETQYF. The CDR3 nucleotides read TGTGCCAGCAGCTTATCCTTTCAAGAGACCCAGTACTTC.

The J gene is TRBJ2-7, the V gene TRBV18, with D uncertain. Germline-derived CDR1 and CDR2 are KGHSH and LQKENI. This CDR3 is built from 15 residues. V was trimmed by 3 bases and J by 2 bases, leaving 14 bases between them. The CDR3 is CASSPSAGVTYEQYF. The CDR3 DNA sequence: TGTGCCAGCTCACCGTCGGCAGGCGTCACCTACGAGCAGTACTTC.

The rearrangement links TRBV11-2 to TRBJ2-2; TRBD2 agrees at 7 bases. Germline CDR1 reads SGHAT; CDR2 reads FQNNGV. The CDR3 is made up of 15 amino acids. V lost 5 bases, J lost 4 bases, and 7 bases stayed unmatched. The CDR3 nucleotides are TGTGCCAGCAGCCGAACCGGGACTACCACCGGGGAGCTGTTTTTT. Encoded protein: CASSRTGTTTGELFF.

CDR3 amino acids: CASSLGAGANTGELFF. The CDR3 DNA is TGTGCCAGCAGTTTAGGGGCGGGGGCGAACACCGGGGAGCTGTTTTTT. The V gene is TRBV28, the J gene TRBJ2-2, with TRBD2 matching 7 bases. The CDR3 runs 16 residues. V shed 2 bases, J shed 0 bases, and the junction held 3 bases outside the gene matches. Germline values: CDR1 MDHEN, CDR2 SYDVKM.

This chain connects TRBV5-1 to TRBJ1-2; 8 bases line up with TRBD1. This CDR3 has 15 amino acids. The germline V gene encodes CDR1 SGHRS and CDR2 YFSETQ. Trimming cost V 0 bases and J 2 bases; bases outside gene matches: 3. The CDR3 loop reads CASSLAGQANYGYTF. In nucleotides, the CDR3 is TGCGCCAGCAGCTTGGCGGGACAGGCGAACTATGGCTACACCTTC. Complete variable domain (other parts from reference TRBV5-1 and TRBJ1-2): KAGVTQTPRYLIKTRGQQVTLSCSPISGHRSVSWYQQTPGQGLQFLFEYFSETQRNKGNFPGRFSGRQFSNSRSEMNVSTLELGDSALYLCASSLAGQANYGYTFGSGTRLTVV.

The V call is TRBV7-3, the J call TRBJ2-1, with TRBD1 matching 11 bases. V was pared by 4 bases and J by 8 bases, with 10 bases of the junction left unmatched. There are 16 residues in the CDR3. Germline loops: CDR1 SGHTA, CDR2 FQGTGA. This CDR3 is CASSYEGQGAVYEQFF. CDR3 DNA sequence: TGTGCCAGCAGCTACGAAGGACAGGGGGCGGTGTATGAGCAGTTCTTC.

This clone was detected only a few times. The V call is TRBV28, the J call TRBJ2-1, with D perhaps TRBD1 (6 bases). This CDR3 comprises 14 residues. V lost 11 bases to trimming and J lost 0 bases, with 14 bases between them. CDR1 and CDR2 (germline): MDHEN, SYDVKM. CDR3 region: CAVTGPSSYNEQFF. The CDR3 coding sequence is TGTGCCGTGACAGGCCCGAGCTCCTACAATGAGCAGTTCTTC.

This clone was counted only a few times. The chain couples TRBV6-5 to TRBJ2-7, with 8 bases lining up with TRBD1. After removal of 4 bases from V and 4 bases from J, the junction contained 6 bases not matched to a gene. The CDR3 contains 14 residues. Per the germline V gene, CDR1 is MNHEY and CDR2 is SVGAGI. The CDR3, as DNA: TGTGCCAGCAGTTTCCGACAGGGGTTATACGAGCAGTACTTC. This translates into CASSFRQGLYEQYF.

The chain couples TRBV6-5 to TRBJ2-1; TRBD2 agrees at 11 bases. Unmatched junction bases numbered 4, after V lost 2 bases and J lost 4 bases. CDR1 and CDR2 from the germline V gene are MNHEY and SVGAGI. This CDR3 comprises 16 residues. CDR3: CASSYVLAGAYNEQFF. CDR3 nucleotides: TGTGCCAGCAGTTACGTACTAGCGGGAGCTTACAATGAGCAGTTCTTC.

The V gene is TRBV11-3, the J gene TRBJ2-2; 10 positions agree with TRBD2. CDR1 and CDR2 from the germline V gene are SGHNT and YENEEA. The CDR3 has 15 amino acids. The ends lost 5 bases at V and 4 bases at J; junction bases unmatched: 4. CDR3 DNA sequence: TGTGCCAGCAGCCCCCTAGCGGGGGCCACCGGGGAGCTGTTTTTT. Residues: CASSPLAGATGELFF.

The J gene is TRBJ2-1, the V gene TRBV19, with 14 bases fitting TRBD2. Germline lookup yields CDR1 LNHDA and CDR2 SQIVND (reference sequence). The length of the CDR3 is 17 residues. V shed 9 bases, J shed 1 base, and the junction held 8 bases outside the gene matches. The CDR3 region has the DNA TGTGCCAGCCGTGGACTAGCGGGAGGAAGGTCCTACAATGAGCAGTTCTTC. Translated: CASRGLAGGRSYNEQFF.

The J gene is TRBJ2-1, the V gene TRBV28; D not certain. Per germline, CDR1 MDHEN and CDR2 SYDVKM. This CDR3 is built from 15 residues. The V gene lost 7 bases and the J gene lost 5 bases, with 18 bases spanning the gap. CDR3 sequence: CASNYGVHRNNEQFF. The DNA for the CDR3 is TGTGCCAGCAACTACGGAGTTCATAGGAACAATGAGCAGTTCTTC.

The gene calls are TRBV9 and TRBJ2-5; 7 nucleotides align to TRBD2. Germline CDR1 is SGDLS and CDR2 is YYNGEE. J lost 4 bases, V lost 0 bases, and 0 bases had no gene match. The CDR3 length is 13 residues. For the CDR3, the DNA is TGTGCCAGCAGCGTAGCGGGGGGAGAGACCCAGTACTTC. This encodes CASSVAGGETQYF.

The chain joins TRBV4-2 to TRBJ2-2; 7 nucleotides line up with TRBD1. CDR1 and CDR2 (germline): LGHNA, YNFKEQ. V lost 4 bases and J lost 0; bases outside the gene matches: 14. CDR3 length equals 19 residues. The CDR3 sequence: CASSRLIPAGTANTGELFF. DNA for the CDR3: TGTGCCAGCAGCCGCCTTATCCCGGCCGGGACAGCGAACACCGGGGAGCTGTTTTTT.

The chain employs TRBV19 and TRBJ1-4, with TRBD1 as a possible D gene (6 bases). The CDR3 length is 14 residues. CDR1 and CDR2 (germline): LNHDA, SQIVND (reference sequence). Trimming removed 10 bases at V and 1 base at J, with 13 bases between. For the CDR3, the DNA is TGTGCCACTCGAATAGGGGGAACTAATGAAAAACTGTTTTTT. This sequence encodes CATRIGGTNEKLFF. Full variable domain (rest looked up from reference TRBV19 and TRBJ1-4): DGGITQSPKYLFRKEGQNVTLSCEQNLNHDAMYWYRQDPGQGLRLIYYSQIVNDFQKGDIAEGYSVSREKKESFPLTVTSAQKNPTAFYLCATRIGGTNEKLFFGSGTQLSVL.

This clone is a singleton in its sample. V gene TRBV9 combines with J gene TRBJ2-7, with 8 bases lining up with TRBD1. Unmatched junction bases numbered 12, after V lost 4 bases and J lost 6 bases. Per germline, CDR1 SGDLS and CDR2 YYNGEE. The CDR3 has 15 residues. CDR3 DNA sequence: TGTGCCAGCAGCCCAGAGACAGGGGAAACCGCCGAGCAGTACTTC. Protein product: CASSPETGETAEQYF.

This clone was detected only a few times. The chain uses TRBV27 and TRBJ1-4, with 7 bases identical to TRBD1. The ends lost 6 bases at V and 8 bases at J; junction bases unmatched: 6. The CDR3 length is 13 residues. Germline lookup yields CDR1 MNHEY and CDR2 SMNVEV (reference sequence). In nucleotides, the CDR3 is TGTGCCAGCAGCTTGACAGGGAGAGAAAAACTGTTTTTT. Protein: CASSLTGREKLFF.

This clone was counted only a few times. The chain has TRBV28 and TRBJ2-3; TRBD1 matches at 7 bases. Germline values: CDR1 MDHEN, CDR2 SYDVKM. Trimming took 5 bases from V and 0 from J; bases not matched to a gene: 11. This CDR3 comprises 17 residues. CDR3 sequence (DNA): TGTGCCAGCAGTAGGGCGTCCGACAGGGCTAGCACAGATACGCAGTATTTT. As protein: CASSRASDRASTDTQYF.

The rearrangement joins TRBV25-1 to TRBJ2-1, with D perhaps matching TRBD2 (6 bases). Trimming removed 6 bases from V and 4 bases from J, with 19 bases in between. Germline CDR1 reads MGHDK; CDR2 reads SYGVNS. This CDR3 comprises 16 residues. The CDR3 region is CASSTPRRTTYNEQFF. Here the CDR3 DNA reads TGTGCCAGCAGCACACCCCGGAGGACTACGTACAATGAGCAGTTCTTC.

This rearrangement joins TRBV5-1 to TRBJ2-1; 7 bases line up with TRBD1. Losses at the gene ends were 5 bases for V and 3 bases for J; bases not matched to a gene: 8. In germline, CDR1 is SGHRS, CDR2 YFSETQ. CDR3 length: 15 amino acids. The CDR3 loop is CASRGRRDSYNEQFF. CDR3 nucleotides: TGCGCCAGCAGAGGCCGACGGGACAGCTACAATGAGCAGTTCTTC.

This chain joins TRBV4-3 and TRBJ2-3, with TRBD2 identical over 7 bases. Trimming at V came to 2 bases and at J to 0 bases, leaving 11 bases not matched to a gene. This CDR3 has 18 residues. The germline V gene encodes CDR1 LGHNA and CDR2 YSLEER. CDR3 sequence (DNA): TGCGCCAGCAGCCAAACCCCCTCCTTAGCGGGCAGCACAGATACGCAGTATTTT. Its protein product is CASSQTPSLAGSTDTQYF.

V gene TRBV28 combines with J gene TRBJ2-3; 7 bases map to TRBD2. Germline values: CDR1 MDHEN, CDR2 SYDVKM. This CDR3 has 13 residues. J gave up 5 bases and V 6 bases, and 5 bases lay outside the gene matches. The CDR3 reads CASRVAGLDTQYF. CDR3 sequence (DNA): TGTGCCAGCAGGGTAGCGGGCTTAGATACGCAGTATTTT.